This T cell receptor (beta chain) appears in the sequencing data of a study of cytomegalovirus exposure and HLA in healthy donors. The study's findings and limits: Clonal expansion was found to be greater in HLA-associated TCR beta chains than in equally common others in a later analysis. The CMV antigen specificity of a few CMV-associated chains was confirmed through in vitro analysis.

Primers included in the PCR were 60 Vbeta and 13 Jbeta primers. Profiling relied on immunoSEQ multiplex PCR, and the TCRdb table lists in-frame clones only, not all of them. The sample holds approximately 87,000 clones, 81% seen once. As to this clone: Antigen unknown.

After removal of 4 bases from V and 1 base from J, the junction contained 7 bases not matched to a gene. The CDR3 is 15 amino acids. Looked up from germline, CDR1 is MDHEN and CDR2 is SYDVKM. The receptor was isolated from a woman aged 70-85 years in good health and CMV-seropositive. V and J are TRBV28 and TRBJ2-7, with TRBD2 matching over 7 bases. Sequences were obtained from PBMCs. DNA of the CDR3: TGTGCCAGCAGTTCAAACGGGGGGAGTTCCTACGAGCAGTACTTC. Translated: CASSSNGGSSYEQYF.